This TCR beta chain derives from a study of blood T cell repertoires in COVID-19. Study context: COVID-19 samples collected from the United States, Italy and Spain covered acute and convalescent phases. Sources were T cells, B-cell-depleted T cells, or PBMCs; the material itself was cDNA or gDNA.

The CDR3 has 13 residues. Trimming at V came to 11 bases and at J to 0 bases, leaving 6 bases not matched to a gene. Looked up from germline, CDR1 is ENHRY and CDR2 is SYGVKD. Per the original data handling: The assay estimated nucleated cells by amplifying reference gene primers. Assay: immunoSEQ multiplex PCR; the TCRdb copy retains only in-frame clones and omits some. That table is the source of V, J and clone size, and D and trimming were worked out from the DNA. The sample shows roughly 230,000 clones, 80% to 90% of them seen only once. Input material: peripheral blood. The chain uses TRBV10-3 and TRBJ1-1, with 7 bases lining up with TRBD1. This TCR was recovered from a man between 35 and 55 years old with acute or convalescent COVID-19. CDR3 sequence: CALSQGVNTEAFF. The CDR3 bases are TGTGCCTTGTCTCAGGGGGTGAACACTGAAGCTTTCTTT.